The 8 T cell receptor beta chains given below trace back to one sample, sequenced in a study of regulatory T cells in long-lasting Graves disease. Time point of the sample: newly diagnosed GD, antithyroid drugs for less than 3 months. With RNA extracted from PBMCs as input, the TCR library was made. Both iRepertoire HTBI primers and Arm-PCR of CDR3 regions were used to build the TCR beta libraries. One entry per CDR3 protein results from TCRdb running MiXCR on the multiplex PCR reads. The profile shows 350,000 to 450,000 distinct CDR3 sequences, 15% of them singletons. The data were also submitted as part of a second study, on T cells in Graves' hyperthyroidism and ophthalmopathy.

Sample: peripheral blood mononuclear cells (PBMCs), taken at new diagnosis, from a patient treated with antithyroid drugs. Every receptor here comes from a woman aged 35 to 49 with Graves disease.

This clonotype was seen ten or more times. This chain links TRBV30 with TRBJ2-3, with D perhaps being TRBD1 or TRBD2 (5 bases each). Trimming took 0 bases from V and 4 from J, leaving 14 bases between them. The CDR3 is made up of 15 amino acids. Germline V gene lookup returns CDR1 GTSNPN and CDR2 SVGIG (reference sequence). DNA of the CDR3: TGTGCCTGGAGTGTGGTACCCCGGGGCCCAGATACGCAGTATTTT. Translated, it gives CAWSVVPRGPDTQYF.

This clonotype was counted many times. The rearrangement links TRBV6-1 to TRBJ2-7; tentative D call: TRBD2 (6 bases). CDR3 length: 14 residues. The ends were cut back, 9 bases at V and 3 bases at J, with 18 bases in the middle. Germline V gives CDR1 MNHNS, CDR2 SASEGT. The CDR3 bases are TGTGCCAGACCACTTGCGCGGGGAGTCTACGAGCAGTACTTC. Encoded protein: CARPLARGVYEQYF.

Of note for this clonotype: A read error may be the cause here, since a much bigger clone is one base away. The V and J genes are TRBV5-1 and TRBJ2-7; tentatively, D is TRBD1 or TRBD2 (5 bases each). CDR1 and CDR2 from the germline V gene are SGHRS and YFSETQ. The CDR3 consists of 13 residues. CDR3 sequence reads: CASSLPGAWEQYF. The CDR3, as DNA: TGTGCCAGCAGCTTGCCCGGGGCTTGGGAGCAGTACTTC.

This clonotype was seen repeatedly, ten times or more. J is TRBJ1-1 and V is TRBV30, with a tentative D call TRBD1 (5 bases). Germline CDR1 is GTSNPN and CDR2 is SVGIG (reference sequence). V was cut by 0 bases and J by 9 bases, with 11 bases left in between. The CDR3 spans 12 residues. The CDR3 DNA reads as TGTGCCTGGAGTGTTGGGGACCTCAAAGCTTTCTTT. Translated, it gives CAWSVGDLKAFF.

This clonotype was recorded at least ten times. This chain links TRBV2 with TRBJ1-4; 9 positions match TRBD1. The CDR3 has 14 amino acids. J was trimmed by 8 bases and V by 6 bases; bases with no gene match: 7. Germline loops: CDR1 SNHLY, CDR2 FYNNEI. The CDR3 sequence: CASSPYRGREKLFF. CDR3 nucleotide sequence: TGTGCCAGCAGCCCGTACAGGGGGCGCGAAAAACTGTTTTTT.

This clonotype was detected many times. This chain connects TRBV20-1 to TRBJ2-7; 10 bases align to TRBD1. The CDR3 is 14 amino acids. Germline CDR1 DFQATT, CDR2 SNEGSKA (reference sequence). Losses at the gene ends were 5 bases for V and 2 bases for J; bases not matched to a gene: 6. The CDR3 here is CSAVPGQGTYEQYF. For the CDR3, the DNA is TGCAGTGCTGTACCGGGACAGGGGACCTACGAGCAGTACTTC.

This clonotype was observed at least ten times. The gene calls are TRBV27 and TRBJ2-7; weak D call: TRBD1 (6 bases). Germline V CDR1 and CDR2: MNHEY, SMNVEV (reference sequence). V was trimmed by 6 bases and J by 4 bases, leaving 7 bases between them. This CDR3 is built from 11 residues. CDR3 sequence: CASRQGYEQYF. The DNA of the CDR3 is TGTGCCAGCAGGCAGGGGTACGAGCAGTACTTC.

This clonotype was seen at least ten times. The chain employs TRBV2 and TRBJ2-4, with D uncertain. CDR1 and CDR2 (germline): SNHLY, FYNNEI. Trimming took 6 bases from V and 15 from J, leaving 15 bases between them. The CDR3 length is 11 residues. The CDR3 bases are TGTGCCAGCAGAGTAGAATCCGTGGGGTACTTC. It translates to CASRVESVGYF.